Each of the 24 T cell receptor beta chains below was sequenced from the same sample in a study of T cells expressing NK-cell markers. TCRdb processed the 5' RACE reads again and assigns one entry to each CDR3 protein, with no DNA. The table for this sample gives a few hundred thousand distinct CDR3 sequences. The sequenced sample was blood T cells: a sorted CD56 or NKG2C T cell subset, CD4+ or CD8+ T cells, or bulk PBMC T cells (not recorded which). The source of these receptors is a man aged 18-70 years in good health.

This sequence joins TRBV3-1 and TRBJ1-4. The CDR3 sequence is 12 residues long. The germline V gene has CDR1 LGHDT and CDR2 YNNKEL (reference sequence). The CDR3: CASSNGREKLFF. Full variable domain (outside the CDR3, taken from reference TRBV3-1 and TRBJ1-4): DTAVSQTPKYLVTQMGNDKSIKCEQNLGHDTMYWYKQDSKKFLKIMFSYNNKELIINETVPNRFSPKSPDKAHLNLHINSLELGDSAVYFCASSNGREKLFFGSGTQLSVL.

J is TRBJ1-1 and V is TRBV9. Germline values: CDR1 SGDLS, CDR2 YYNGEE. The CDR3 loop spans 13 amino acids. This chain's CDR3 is CASSVGTYGEAFF. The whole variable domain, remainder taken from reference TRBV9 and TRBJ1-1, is DSGVTQTPKHLITATGQRVTLRCSPRSGDLSVYWYQQSLDQGLQFLIQYYNGEERAKGNILERFSAQQFPDLHSELNLSSLELGDSALYFCASSVGTYGEAFFGQGTRLTVV.

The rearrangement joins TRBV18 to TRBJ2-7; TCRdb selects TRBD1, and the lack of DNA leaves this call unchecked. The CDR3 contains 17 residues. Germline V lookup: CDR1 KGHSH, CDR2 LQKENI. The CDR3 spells CASSPLSGRGSNYEQYF.

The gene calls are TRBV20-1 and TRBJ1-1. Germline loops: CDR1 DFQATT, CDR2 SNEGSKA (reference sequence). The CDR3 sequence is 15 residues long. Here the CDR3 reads CSASVATSLRTEAFF.

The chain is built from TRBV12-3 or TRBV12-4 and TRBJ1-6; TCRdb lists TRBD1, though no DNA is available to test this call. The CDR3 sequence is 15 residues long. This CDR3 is CASRRQGVANSPLHF.

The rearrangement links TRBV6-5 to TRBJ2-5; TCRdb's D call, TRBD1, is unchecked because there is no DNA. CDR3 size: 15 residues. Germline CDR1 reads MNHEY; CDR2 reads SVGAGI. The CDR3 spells CASSYRPGTSGTQYF.

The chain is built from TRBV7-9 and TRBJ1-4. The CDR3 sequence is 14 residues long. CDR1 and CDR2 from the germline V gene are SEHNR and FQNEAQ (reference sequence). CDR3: CASSLHTANEKLFF. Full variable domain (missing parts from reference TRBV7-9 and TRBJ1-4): DTGVSQNPRHKITKRGQNVTFRCDPISEHNRLYWYRQTLGQGPEFLTYFQNEAQLEKSRLLSDRFSAERPKGSFSTLEIQRTEQGDSAMYLCASSLHTANEKLFFGSGTQLSVL.

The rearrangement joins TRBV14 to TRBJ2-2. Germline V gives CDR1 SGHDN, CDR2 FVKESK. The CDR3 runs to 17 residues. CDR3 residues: CASSQDLTSENTGELFF.

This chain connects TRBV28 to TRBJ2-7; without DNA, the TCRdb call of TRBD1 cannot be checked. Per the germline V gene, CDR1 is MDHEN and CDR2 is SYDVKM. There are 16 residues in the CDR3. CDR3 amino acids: CASSLGVWGSSYEQYF. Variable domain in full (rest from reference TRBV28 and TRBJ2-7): DVKVTQSSRYLVKRTGEKVFLECVQDMDHENMFWYRQDPGLGLRLIYFSYDVKMKEKGDIPEGYSVSREKKERFSLILESASTNQTSMYLCASSLGVWGSSYEQYFGPGTRLTVT.

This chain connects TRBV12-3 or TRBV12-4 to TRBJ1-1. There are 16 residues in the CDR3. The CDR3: CASSFISRRDMVEAFF.

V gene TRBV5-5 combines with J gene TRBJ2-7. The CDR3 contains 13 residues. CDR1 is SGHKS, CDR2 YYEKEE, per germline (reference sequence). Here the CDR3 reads CASSSLGSYEQYF.

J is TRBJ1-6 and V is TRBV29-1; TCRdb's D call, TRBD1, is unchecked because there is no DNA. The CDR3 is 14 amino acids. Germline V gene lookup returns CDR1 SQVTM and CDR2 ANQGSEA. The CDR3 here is CSVRIDSYNSPLHF.

The CDR3 protein is CASSLLRDSIGDEQFF. This chain uses TRBV5-1 with TRBJ2-1; TCRdb names TRBD2, which stays unverified in the absence of DNA. This CDR3 is 16 amino acids long. Germline CDR1 SGHRS, CDR2 YFSETQ. Full variable domain (missing parts from reference TRBV5-1 and TRBJ2-1): KAGVTQTPRYLIKTRGQQVTLSCSPISGHRSVSWYQQTPGQGLQFLFEYFSETQRNKGNFPGRFSGRQFSNSRSEMNVSTLELGDSALYLCASSLLRDSIGDEQFFGPGTRLTVL.

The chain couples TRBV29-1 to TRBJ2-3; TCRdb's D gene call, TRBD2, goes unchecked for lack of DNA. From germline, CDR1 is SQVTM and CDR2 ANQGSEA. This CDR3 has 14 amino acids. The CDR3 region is CSVPSWGVPDTQYF.

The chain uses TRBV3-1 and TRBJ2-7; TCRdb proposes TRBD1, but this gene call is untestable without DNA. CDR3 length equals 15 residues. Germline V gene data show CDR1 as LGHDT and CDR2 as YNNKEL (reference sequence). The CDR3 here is CASQRGVERSYEQYF.

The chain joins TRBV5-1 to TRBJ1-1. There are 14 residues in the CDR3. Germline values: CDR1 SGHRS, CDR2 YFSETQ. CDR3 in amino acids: CASSSLISTTEAFF.

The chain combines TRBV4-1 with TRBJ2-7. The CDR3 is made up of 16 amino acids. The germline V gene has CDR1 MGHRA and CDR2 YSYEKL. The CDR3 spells CASSQAGLRTTYEQYF.

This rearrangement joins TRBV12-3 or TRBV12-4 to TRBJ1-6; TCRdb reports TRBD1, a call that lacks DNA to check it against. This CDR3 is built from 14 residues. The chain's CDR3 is CASSPRTGRSALHF.

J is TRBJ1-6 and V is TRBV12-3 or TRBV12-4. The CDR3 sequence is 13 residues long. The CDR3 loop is CASSLEPISPLHF.

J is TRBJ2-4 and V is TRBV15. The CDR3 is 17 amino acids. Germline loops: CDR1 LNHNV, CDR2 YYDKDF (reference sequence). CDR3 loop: CATSREIGGLAKNIQYF.

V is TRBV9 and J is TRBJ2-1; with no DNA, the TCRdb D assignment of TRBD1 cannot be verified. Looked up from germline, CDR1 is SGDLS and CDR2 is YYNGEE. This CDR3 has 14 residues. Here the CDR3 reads CASSVAQGRSEQFF. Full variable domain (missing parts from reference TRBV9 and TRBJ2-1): DSGVTQTPKHLITATGQRVTLRCSPRSGDLSVYWYQQSLDQGLQFLIQYYNGEERAKGNILERFSAQQFPDLHSELNLSSLELGDSALYFCASSVAQGRSEQFFGPGTRLTVL.

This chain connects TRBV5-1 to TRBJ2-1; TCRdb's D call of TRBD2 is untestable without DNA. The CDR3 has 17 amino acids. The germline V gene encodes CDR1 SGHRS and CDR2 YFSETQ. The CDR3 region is CASSLRPGLAVGGEQFF.

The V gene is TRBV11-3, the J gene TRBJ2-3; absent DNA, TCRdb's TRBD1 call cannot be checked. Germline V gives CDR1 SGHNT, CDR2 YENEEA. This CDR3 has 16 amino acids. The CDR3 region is CASSPGTHADTDTQYF.

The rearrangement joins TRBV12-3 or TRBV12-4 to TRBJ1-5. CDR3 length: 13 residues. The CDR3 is CASSFRLGQPQHF.